This is a list of T cell receptor beta chains from one sample in a study of tumor-infiltrating lymphocytes in primary liver carcinoma. MiXCR, run by TCRdb on the multiplex PCR reads, gives a single entry per CDR3 protein. The sample holds some 180,000 distinct CDR3 sequences; about 85% are singletons and the top ten take roughly 18%. Sequences were obtained from tumor tissue from primary liver carcinoma. Source of these receptors: a man aged 40-55 years with primary liver carcinoma and hepatitis B virus infection. The CDR3 runs from the conserved cysteine through the conserved F or W. Each record gives: J gene, D gene, CDR3 length, V gene, clone size, CDR3 protein, CDR3 DNA. D genes are given only for firm matches. Clone sizes are given selectively: once, few, many, or a class where the clone is expanded.

TRBJ1-2,.,15,TRBV4-1,.,CASCQDDSPNIGYTF,TGCGCCAGTTGCCAAGATGACAGCCCTAATATTGGTTACACCTTC
TRBJ2-7,TRBD1,15,TRBV6-2/TRBV6-3,.,CANSLGTATYYEQYF,TGTGCCAACAGTCTCGGGACAGCAACCTACTACGAGCAGTACTTC
TRBJ2-3,.,17,TRBV11-2,.,CVSSLDPPGGYTDTQYF,TGTGTCAGCAGCTTAGATCCCCCGGGGGGCTACACAGATACACAGTATTTT
TRBJ2-7,.,17,TRBV7-9,.,CASSLGTPEKPLYEQYF,TGTGCCAGCAGCTTAGGAACCCCCGAGAAACCACTCTACGAGCAGTACTTC
TRBJ2-7,TRBD2,16,TRBV5-1,few,CASSPGLAGGPSEQYF,TGCGCCAGCAGCCCGGGACTAGCGGGAGGACCGAGCGAGCAGTACTTC
TRBJ2-3,TRBD1,14,TRBV29-1,once,CSVSGTGMSDTKYF,TGCAGCGTTTCCGGGACAGGGATGTCAGATACGAAGTATTTT
TRBJ2-5,.,14,TRBV7-6,.,CASTLSSGAETQYF,TGTGCCAGCACTTTAAGTAGTGGGGCCGAGACCCAGTACTTC
TRBJ2-7,.,12,TRBV12-3/TRBV12-4,.,CASSLYTYEQYF,TGTGCCAGCAGTTTATATACCTACGAGCAGTACTTC
TRBJ2-1,.,19,TRBV4-3,.,CASSQFPHQDVAHYNKQFF,TGCGCCAGCAGCCAATTCCCACACCAGGACGTGGCACACTACAATAAGCAGTTCTTC
TRBJ1-5,.,16,TRBV29-1,once,CSVQAMPAGGNQPQHF,TGCAGCGTCCAGGCAATGCCAGCCGGAGGGAATCAGCCCCAGCATTTT
TRBJ2-1,TRBD2,15,TRBV29-1,.,CNVGLAGGFYNEQFF,TGTAACGTTGGACTAGCGGGAGGGTTCTACAATGAGCAGTTTTTC
TRBJ2-7,TRBD2,15,TRBV6-2/TRBV6-3,.,CTIILLAGGPYEQCF,TGTACCATCATACTACTAGCGGGGGGGCCCTACGAGCAATGCTTC
TRBJ2-5,TRBD2,17,TRBV4-3,few,CASRQAASGRTGETQYF,TGCGCCAGTAGACAAGCGGCTAGCGGGAGGACTGGTGAGACTCAGTACTTC
TRBJ1-6,.,13,TRBV6-5,.,CAINPKPNSPLHF,TGTGCCATCAACCCTAAGCCGAATTCACCCCTCCACTTT
TRBJ2-3,TRBD2,17,TRBV28,.,CAGSLRLLAGDTDTQYF,TGTGCCGGCAGTTTACGGCTGCTAGCGGGAGATACAGATACGCAGTATTTT
TRBJ2-2,.,13,TRBV11-1,few,CASSLWDAGELFF,TGTGCCAGCAGCCTTTGGGACGCCGGGGAACTGTTTTTT
TRBJ2-3,TRBD2,14,TRBV29-1,.,CSVEGSGSADTRYF,TGTAGTGTTGAGGGTAGCGGGAGTGCAGATACGCGGTATTTT
TRBJ2-1,TRBD2,19,TRBV6-7,once,CTSSYPTSGNFSSYNEQFF,TGTACCAGCAGTTACCCGACTAGCGGGAATTTTAGCTCCTACAATGAGCAGTTCTTC
TRBJ2-1,TRBD2,17,TRBV6-1,.,CASVTLGGTRHDNEQFF,TGTGCCAGCGTAACCCTCGGGGGGACCAGGCATGACAATGAGCAGTTTTTC
TRBJ2-1,TRBD2,16,TRBV7-8,.,CVSSLTVIAGGVEQFF,TGTGTCAGCAGTTTAACGGTGATAGCGGGAGGGGTTGAGCAGTTCTTC
TRBJ1-5,.,15,TRBV5-6,.,CASSILGMGDQPQHF,TGTGCCAGCAGTATATTGGGCATGGGCGATCAGCCCCAGCATTTT
TRBJ2-2,.,14,TRBV4-1,.,CASSQLTLSGEPFF,TGCGCCAGCAGCCAACTTACCCTCTCAGGGGAGCCCTTTTTT
TRBJ1-2,.,16,TRBV11-2,.,CASTLDSVAYSRDYTF,TGTGCCAGCACCTTAGATTCGGTAGCCTATTCACGAGACTACACCTTC
TRBJ2-1,.,17,TRBV5-4,.,CASSLKALSGGIYEQFF,TGTGCCAGCAGCTTGAAGGCGCTCTCAGGGGGGATCTACGAGCAGTTCTTC
TRBJ1-1,.,15,TRBV29-1,.,CSVSTGWGMNADAFF,TGCAGCGTTTCCACAGGGTGGGGCATGAACGCTGACGCTTTCTTT
TRBJ2-3,TRBD2,19,TRBV11-2,.,CVISRSPRLAGEWTDTQYF,TGTGTCATCAGCCGATCGCCGAGACTAGCGGGAGAGTGGACAGATACGCAGTATTTT
TRBJ2-1,.,15,TRBV11-2,.,CARSQTRGSNNEQFF,TGTGCCAGAAGCCAGACTAGGGGAAGCAACAATGAGCAGTTCTTC
TRBJ2-3,TRBD2,18,TRBV5-6,.,CASSSLTSPGSFLYTQYF,TGTGCCAGCAGCTCCTTGACTAGCCCGGGCAGCTTTTTATATACGCAGTATTTT
TRBJ2-1,.,16,TRBV4-2,.,CASSQEAATGYNELFF,TGTGCCAGCAGCCAAGAAGCAGCGACCGGCTACAATGAGCTGTTCTTC
TRBJ1-5,TRBD1,13,TRBV5-4,many,CASSGTENQPQHF,TGTGCCAGCAGCGGGACAGAAAATCAGCCCCAGCATTTT
TRBJ2-3,.,14,TRBV5-1,.,CASSLVQGSDTQYF,TGCGCCAGCAGCTTGGTACAAGGCTCAGATACGCAGTATTTT
TRBJ2-3,TRBD1,14,TRBV28,.,CASGMTGATQPQYF,TGTGCCAGCGGTATGACAGGGGCCACTCAGCCCCAGTATTTT
TRBJ1-4,TRBD1,16,TRBV6-6,.,CASRNRDRRRGEKLFF,TGTGCCAGCCGTAACCGGGACAGGAGGCGAGGCGAAAAACTGTTTTTT
TRBJ2-2,TRBD2,16,TRBV5-4,.,CVSSAGLGANTGKLFF,TGTGTCAGCAGTGCGGGACTAGGGGCGAACACCGGGAAGCTGTTTTTT
TRBJ2-3,.,13,TRBV28,many,CASSLGGRYTQYF,TGTGCCAGCAGTTTAGGAGGCAGATATACGCAGTATTTT
TRBJ2-1,.,17,TRBV6-5,.,CASSYSAGCVSYNEQFF,TGTGCCAGCAGTTACTCCGCGGGATGCGTGTCCTACAATGAGCAGTTCTTC
TRBJ1-4,TRBD1,13,TRBV29-1,many,CSASVQGGEKLFF,TGCAGCGCCAGCGTTCAGGGGGGAGAAAAACTGTTTTTT